This TCR beta chain was retrieved from a study of monozygotic twins with inflammatory bowel disease. Per germline, CDR1 SGHRS and CDR2 YFSETQ. This CDR3 has 15 amino acids. Donors gave about 2.5 ml of blood apiece. Template switching was used to attach UMIs, which incorporated a 6-nucleotide sample barcode. Following a re-call of the 5' RACE reads, TCRdb has one entry per CDR3 protein and lacks DNA. Its clone listing holds approximately 300,000 distinct CDR3 sequences. Sequencing was performed on blood. V and J are TRBV5-1 and TRBJ1-4; the D call of TRBD1 rests on TCRdb alone, since no DNA is present to check it. This clonotype originated in a human donor with ulcerative colitis or Crohn's disease, or a healthy co-twin of an affected twin (not recorded which). The CDR3 protein is CASSPTSQGGEKLFF.